A selection of T cell receptor beta chains follows, all from one sample in a study of blood T cell repertoires in COVID-19. Generated by immunoSEQ multiplex PCR, the TCRdb table keeps only in-frame clones and is missing some. The data contain 200,000 to 300,000 clones, about 87% of them singletons. Sample: peripheral blood. These receptors originate from a man aged 60 to 69 who had recovered from COVID-19. Both conserved end residues are part of each CDR3. D genes are given only for firm matches. For some rows the clone size is stated as once, few or many, or as a class when expanded; others skip it.

clone size: NA; J gene: TRBJ2-3; D gene: NA; V gene: TRBV7-3; CDR3 DNA: TGTGCCAGCAGCCCTTCCGCGAGGACAGATACGCAGTATTTT; CDR3 protein: CASSPSARTDTQYF
clone size: NA; J gene: TRBJ2-1; D gene: TRBD2; V gene: TRBV5-1; CDR3 DNA: TGCGCCAGCAGGTCTCGGGGGGTATCCTACAATGAGCAGTTCTTC; CDR3 protein: CASRSRGVSYNEQFF
clone size: NA; J gene: TRBJ2-7; D gene: TRBD2; V gene: TRBV10-2; CDR3 DNA: TGCGCCAGCAGTGTGGCGGGGGTAAATTACGAGCAGTACTTC; CDR3 protein: CASSVAGVNYEQYF
clone size: NA; J gene: TRBJ2-1; D gene: NA; V gene: TRBV2; CDR3 DNA: TGTGCCACCCGGGCTGAAGGGGTCTTTTATGAGCAGTTCTTC; CDR3 protein: CATRAEGVFYEQFF
clone size: NA; J gene: TRBJ2-1; D gene: TRBD1; V gene: TRBV2; CDR3 DNA: TGTGCCAGCAGCCGGACAGGGTTTCCGTTCTTC; CDR3 protein: CASSRTGFPFF
clone size: NA; J gene: TRBJ1-5; D gene: TRBD1; V gene: TRBV19; CDR3 DNA: TGTGCCAGTAGGGTGGGACAGGGGAGCAATCAGCCCCAGCATTTT; CDR3 protein: CASRVGQGSNQPQHF
clone size: NA; J gene: TRBJ2-5; D gene: NA; V gene: TRBV7-6; CDR3 DNA: TGTGCCAGCAGCTTAATGACGGGGGTCCAAGAGACCCAGTACTTC; CDR3 protein: CASSLMTGVQETQYF
clone size: once; J gene: TRBJ1-5; D gene: NA; V gene: TRBV5-6; CDR3 DNA: TGTGCCAGCAGCTTGGGGGGACACAATCAGCCCCAGCATTTT; CDR3 protein: CASSLGGHNQPQHF
clone size: NA; J gene: TRBJ2-7; D gene: NA; V gene: TRBV19; CDR3 DNA: TGTGCCAGTAGTACCCCTACAGGGTCAACCGTCTACGAGCAGTACTTC; CDR3 protein: CASSTPTGSTVYEQYF
clone size: NA; J gene: TRBJ2-2; D gene: NA; V gene: TRBV2; CDR3 DNA: TGTGCCAGCATGAGTCCTCTGGGCCTAGGGGGCGGGGAGCTGTTTTTT; CDR3 protein: CASMSPLGLGGGELFF
clone size: NA; J gene: TRBJ2-7; D gene: NA; V gene: TRBV18; CDR3 DNA: TGTGCCAGCTCACCACGGCCAGGGGGGTCTTACGTCTACGAGCAGTACTTC; CDR3 protein: CASSPRPGGSYVYEQYF
clone size: NA; J gene: TRBJ2-7; D gene: TRBD2; V gene: TRBV18; CDR3 DNA: TGTGCCAGCTCCCCGGGACTAGCCACCTACGAGCAGTACTTC; CDR3 protein: CASSPGLATYEQYF
clone size: NA; J gene: TRBJ1-4; D gene: NA; V gene: TRBV18; CDR3 DNA: TGTGCCAGCTCACCACCGGCGGGGGGTGGTGAAAAACTGTTTTTT; CDR3 protein: CASSPPAGGGEKLFF
clone size: NA; J gene: TRBJ2-7; D gene: TRBD2; V gene: TRBV5-1; CDR3 DNA: TGCGCCAGCACTGCGTCAGCGGGGGCCTACGAGCAGTACTTC; CDR3 protein: CASTASAGAYEQYF
clone size: NA; J gene: TRBJ2-2; D gene: TRBD2; V gene: TRBV7-2; CDR3 DNA: TGTGCCAGCAGCTCAGGACTAGCGAACACCGGGGAGCTGTTTTTT; CDR3 protein: CASSSGLANTGELFF
clone size: NA; J gene: TRBJ1-1; D gene: NA; V gene: TRBV6-6; CDR3 DNA: TGTGCCAGCAGTTTCCGGGGGGCGGACACTGAAGCTTTCTTT; CDR3 protein: CASSFRGADTEAFF
clone size: NA; J gene: TRBJ2-5; D gene: NA; V gene: TRBV10-3; CDR3 DNA: TGTGCCATCGGACTTGGAGCCGACCCGCCGGAGACCCAGTACTTC; CDR3 protein: CAIGLGADPPETQYF
clone size: NA; J gene: TRBJ1-2; D gene: NA; V gene: TRBV7-3; CDR3 DNA: TGTGCCAGCAGCCCCCGTCGAGTCGGTAACTATGGCTACACCTTC; CDR3 protein: CASSPRRVGNYGYTF
clone size: NA; J gene: TRBJ2-5; D gene: TRBD2; V gene: TRBV5-4; CDR3 DNA: TGTGCCAGCAGCGCCTCCGGGACTAGGGGAGGAAAAGAGACCCAGTACTTC; CDR3 protein: CASSASGTRGGKETQYF
clone size: NA; J gene: TRBJ1-4; D gene: TRBD1; V gene: TRBV7-9; CDR3 DNA: TGTGCCAGCAGTGCCGGGACAGGGGTGGGGAATCTGTTTTTT; CDR3 protein: CASSAGTGVGNLFF
clone size: once; J gene: TRBJ1-2; D gene: NA; V gene: TRBV9; CDR3 DNA: TGTGCCAGCAGCGTAGGGGGGGCTAACTATGGCTACACCTTC; CDR3 protein: CASSVGGANYGYTF
clone size: NA; J gene: TRBJ2-1; D gene: NA; V gene: TRBV30; CDR3 DNA: TGTGCCTGGAATTTGGACTCGGTGGGTGGGAATGAGCAGTTCTTC; CDR3 protein: CAWNLDSVGGNEQFF
clone size: NA; J gene: TRBJ2-5; D gene: NA; V gene: TRBV5-4; CDR3 DNA: TGTGCCAGCAGCTTGGTAGGCAGGCAAGAGACCCAGTACTTC; CDR3 protein: CASSLVGRQETQYF
clone size: NA; J gene: TRBJ1-5; D gene: TRBD1; V gene: TRBV5-5; CDR3 DNA: TGTGCCAGCAGCCCAGTACCGACAGGGAATAGCAATCAGCCCCAGCATTTT; CDR3 protein: CASSPVPTGNSNQPQHF
clone size: NA; J gene: TRBJ2-1; D gene: TRBD2; V gene: TRBV5-1; CDR3 DNA: TGCGCCAGCAGCTTGGAGGTGCGGGGGGGATACAATGAGCAGTTCTTC; CDR3 protein: CASSLEVRGGYNEQFF
clone size: NA; J gene: TRBJ2-1; D gene: NA; V gene: TRBV29-1; CDR3 DNA: TGCAGCGTTGAATCCCCCGGCAATGAGCAGTTCTTC; CDR3 protein: CSVESPGNEQFF
clone size: NA; J gene: TRBJ1-1; D gene: TRBD1; V gene: TRBV5-1; CDR3 DNA: TGCGCCAGCAGCTTACGACAGGGGGAAGGGAACACTGAAGCTTTCTTT; CDR3 protein: CASSLRQGEGNTEAFF
clone size: NA; J gene: TRBJ1-2; D gene: NA; V gene: TRBV5-1; CDR3 DNA: TGCGCCAGCAGCCCCGGTAGTCACTATGGCTACACCTTC; CDR3 protein: CASSPGSHYGYTF
clone size: NA; J gene: TRBJ1-2; D gene: TRBD1; V gene: TRBV4-1; CDR3 DNA: TGCGCCAGCAGCCCCCGGACAGGGTTTACCGTGAGAAGCTACACCTTC; CDR3 protein: CASSPRTGFTVRSYTF
clone size: NA; J gene: TRBJ1-1; D gene: NA; V gene: TRBV7-9; CDR3 DNA: TGTGCCAGCAGCGTATCTTCCGGGGGTAACACTGAAGCTTTCTTT; CDR3 protein: CASSVSSGGNTEAFF
clone size: NA; J gene: TRBJ2-7; D gene: NA; V gene: TRBV6-5; CDR3 DNA: TGTGCCAGCAAGGGACATAGGTCCTACGAGCAGTACTTC; CDR3 protein: CASKGHRSYEQYF
clone size: NA; J gene: TRBJ2-5; D gene: NA; V gene: TRBV3-1/TRBV3-2; CDR3 DNA: TGTGCCAGCAGCCGGGCCGGTGAAGAGACCCAGTACTTC; CDR3 protein: CASSRAGEETQYF